Included here is one T cell receptor beta chain sequence, with context. The CDR3 consists of 13 residues. V was cut by 4 bases and J by 5 bases, with 12 bases left in between. Germline loops: CDR1 SGHNT, CDR2 YYREEE (reference sequence). One Seattle source followed patients from active infection through their disease course. The sample originates from a study of blood T cell repertoires in COVID-19. Study details: Some COVID-19 samples were acute and others convalescent; all came from the United States, Italy and Spain. In each case, the material was cDNA or gDNA derived from T cells, B-cell-depleted T cells, or PBMCs.

In the authors' methods: For nucleated cells, counts were estimated from reference gene primer amplification. The protocol was immunoSEQ multiplex PCR, while the TCRdb copy is restricted to in-frame clones and leaves out a portion. D and trimming were read from the DNA, whereas the V and J calls and clone size are those reported in that table. The data hold hundreds of thousands of clones, with roughly 89% observed a single time. Sequencing was done on a sample of peripheral blood. The V gene is TRBV5-4, the J gene TRBJ2-5; D is perhaps TRBD2 (5 bases). The receptor was derived from a man between 18 and 35 years old with COVID-19, enrolled during active disease. CDR3 in amino acids: CASSIDRGETQYF. As DNA, the CDR3 is TGTGCCAGCAGCATCGACCGCGGGGAGACCCAGTACTTC.